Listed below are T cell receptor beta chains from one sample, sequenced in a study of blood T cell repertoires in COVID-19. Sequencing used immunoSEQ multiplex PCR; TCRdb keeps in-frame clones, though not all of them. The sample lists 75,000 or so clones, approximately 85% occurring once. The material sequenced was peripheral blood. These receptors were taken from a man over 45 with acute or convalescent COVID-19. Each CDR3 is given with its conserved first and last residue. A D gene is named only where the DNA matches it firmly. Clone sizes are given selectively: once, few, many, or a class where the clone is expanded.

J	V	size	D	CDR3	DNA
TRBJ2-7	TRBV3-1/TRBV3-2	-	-	CASTPGTGAYEQYF	TGTGCCAGCACCCCCGGGACGGGAGCCTACGAGCAGTACTTC
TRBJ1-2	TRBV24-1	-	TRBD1	CATYDRGHGYTF	TGTGCCACCTACGACAGGGGGCATGGCTACACCTTC
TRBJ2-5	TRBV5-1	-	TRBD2	CASSFPPSGDRTSQETQYF	TGCGCCAGCAGCTTCCCCCCTAGCGGGGACCGAACCAGCCAAGAGACCCAGTACTTC
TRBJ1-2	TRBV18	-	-	CASSPPNSPNYGYTF	TGTGCCAGCTCACCACCGAACAGCCCTAACTATGGCTACACCTTC
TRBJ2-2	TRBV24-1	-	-	CATSDSGRTGELFF	TGTGCCACCAGTGATTCAGGGCGGACCGGGGAGCTGTTTTTT
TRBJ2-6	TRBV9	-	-	CASSPRSGANVLTF	TGTGCCAGCAGCCCGCGCTCTGGGGCCAACGTCCTGACTTTC
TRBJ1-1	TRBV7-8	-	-	CASTRAPASEAFF	TGTGCCAGCACCCGGGCACCTGCTTCTGAAGCTTTCTTT
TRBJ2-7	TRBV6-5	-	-	CASSYTTMSYEQYF	TGTGCCAGCAGTTATACGACAATGTCCTACGAGCAGTACTTC
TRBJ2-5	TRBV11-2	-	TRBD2	CASSLLAGGFSHETQYF	TGTGCCAGCAGCTTACTAGCGGGGGGGTTCAGCCATGAGACCCAGTACTTC
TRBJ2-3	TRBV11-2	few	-	CASSSQTVTADTQYF	TGTGCCAGCAGCTCTCAGACTGTTACGGCAGATACGCAGTATTTT
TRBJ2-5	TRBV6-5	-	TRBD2	CASSFTSGGSETQYF	TGTGCCAGCAGCTTCACTAGCGGGGGATCAGAGACCCAGTACTTC
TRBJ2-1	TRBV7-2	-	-	CASSLEPGGSYNEQFF	TGTGCCAGCAGCTTAGAGCCCGGGGGCTCCTACAATGAGCAGTTCTTC
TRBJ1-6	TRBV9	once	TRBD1	CASSVGMDRGSPLHF	TGTGCCAGCAGCGTAGGGATGGACAGGGGATCACCCCTCCACTTT
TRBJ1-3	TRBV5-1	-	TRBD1	CASSLPGGGFTGNTIYF	TGCGCCAGCAGCTTACCAGGGGGCGGCTTTACTGGAAACACCATATATTTT
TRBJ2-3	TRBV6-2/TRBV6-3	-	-	CASSYGLGGTDTQYF	TGTGCCAGCAGTTACGGTCTAGGCGGCACAGATACGCAGTATTTT
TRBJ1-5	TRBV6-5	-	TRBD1	CASIPGQSNQPQHF	TGTGCCAGCATCCCGGGACAGAGCAATCAGCCCCAGCATTTT
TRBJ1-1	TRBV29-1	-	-	CSVESKHTEAFF	TGCAGCGTTGAATCCAAGCACACTGAAGCTTTCTTT
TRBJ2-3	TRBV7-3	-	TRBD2	CASSIMGLAGAVSTDTQYF	TGTGCCAGCAGCATAATGGGACTAGCGGGGGCCGTTAGCACAGATACGCAGTATTTT
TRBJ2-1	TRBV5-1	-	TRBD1	CASSTWTGLGNEQFF	TGCGCCAGCAGCACCTGGACAGGGTTAGGCAATGAGCAGTTCTTC
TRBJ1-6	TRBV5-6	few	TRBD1	CASSLAGQLYSPPHF	TGTGCCAGCAGCTTGGCGGGACAGCTTTATTCACCCCCCCACTTT
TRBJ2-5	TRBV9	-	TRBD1	CASSFRTGMETQYF	TGTGCCAGCAGCTTCCGGACAGGGATGGAGACCCAGTACTTC
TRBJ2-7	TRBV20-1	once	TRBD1	CSASSKGQALSYEQYF	TGCAGTGCTAGTTCCAAGGGACAGGCGCTTTCCTACGAGCAGTACTTC
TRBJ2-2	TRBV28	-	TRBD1	CASIRDRRAGELFF	TGTGCCAGCATCCGGGACAGGCGAGCCGGGGAGCTGTTTTTT
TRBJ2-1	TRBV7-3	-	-	CASSLIAGEQFF	TGTGCCAGCAGCTTAATTGCGGGTGAGCAGTTCTTC
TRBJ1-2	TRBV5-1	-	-	CASSLEVANYGYTF	TGCGCCAGCAGCTTGGAAGTAGCAAACTATGGCTACACCTTC
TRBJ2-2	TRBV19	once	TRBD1	CASSIRQGAAGELFF	TGTGCCAGTAGTATCAGGCAGGGGGCCGCCGGGGAGCTGTTTTTT
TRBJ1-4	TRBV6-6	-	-	CASSYNRGSVEKLFF	TGTGCCAGCAGTTATAATCGGGGTAGCGTTGAAAAACTGTTTTTT
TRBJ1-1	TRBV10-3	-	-	CAIKQGEVSEAFF	TGTGCCATCAAGCAGGGTGAAGTATCTGAAGCTTTCTTT
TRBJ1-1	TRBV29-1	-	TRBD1	CSVVGGQANTEAFF	TGCAGCGTTGTAGGGGGACAGGCGAACACTGAAGCTTTCTTT
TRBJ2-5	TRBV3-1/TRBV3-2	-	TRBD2	CASSQGPGSGGPGETQYF	TGTGCCAGCAGCCAAGGACCCGGTAGCGGGGGGCCCGGAGAGACCCAGTACTTC
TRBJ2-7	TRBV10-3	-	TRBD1	CAISELRQGSYEQYF	TGTGCCATCAGTGAGTTGAGACAGGGTTCCTACGAGCAGTACTTC
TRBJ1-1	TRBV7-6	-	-	CASSQGTVEAFF	TGTGCCAGCAGTCAGGGGACGGTTGAAGCTTTCTTT
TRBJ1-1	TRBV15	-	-	CATSREGGNTEAFF	TGTGCCACCAGCAGAGAGGGAGGAAACACTGAAGCTTTCTTT
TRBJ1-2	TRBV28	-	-	CASSLSRQLQGYTF	TGTGCCAGCAGTTTAAGTAGACAGCTTCAGGGCTACACCTTC
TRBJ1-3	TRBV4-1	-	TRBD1	CASSLRQGIHSGNTIYF	TGCGCCAGCAGCCTTAGACAGGGGATCCACTCTGGAAACACCATATATTTT
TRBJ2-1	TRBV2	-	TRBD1	CASSRDRGLHNEQFF	TGTGCCAGCAGCCGAGACAGGGGGCTCCACAATGAGCAGTTCTTC
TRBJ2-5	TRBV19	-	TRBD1	CASSTGQGEWETQYF	TGTGCCAGTAGTACCGGACAGGGGGAATGGGAGACCCAGTACTTC
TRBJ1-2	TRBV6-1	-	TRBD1	CASSEERTGGNYGYTF	TGTGCCAGCAGTGAAGAAAGGACAGGGGGCAACTATGGCTACACCTTC
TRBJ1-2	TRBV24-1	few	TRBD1	CATSLGQGNYGYTF	TGTGCCACCAGTCTGGGACAGGGAAATTATGGCTACACCTTC
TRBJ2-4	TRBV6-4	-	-	CASSEGITGIQYF	TGTGCCAGCAGTGAAGGGATTACAGGCATTCAGTACTTC
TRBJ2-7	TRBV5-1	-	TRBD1	CASSLMTGGVYEQYF	TGCGCCAGCAGCTTGATGACAGGGGGCGTCTACGAGCAGTACTTC
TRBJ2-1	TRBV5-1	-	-	CASSLLGTQAGVNEQFF	TGCGCCAGCAGCTTGTTGGGGACACAGGCGGGGGTCAATGAGCAGTTCTTC
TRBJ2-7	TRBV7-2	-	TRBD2	CASSFVGGTSPYEQYF	TGTGCCAGCAGCTTCGTGGGGGGGACTAGTCCCTACGAGCAGTACTTC
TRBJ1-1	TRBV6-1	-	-	CASSEVEHTEAFF	TGTGCCAGCAGTGAAGTGGAGCACACTGAAGCTTTCTTT
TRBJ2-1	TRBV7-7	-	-	CASSTHPGPNEQFF	TGTGCTAGCAGCACCCACCCTGGGCCCAATGAGCAGTTCTTC
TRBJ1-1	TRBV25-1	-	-	CASSGWGGEAFF	TGTGCCAGCAGTGGGTGGGGCGGTGAAGCTTTCTTT
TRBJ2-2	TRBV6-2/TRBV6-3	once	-	CASSPYTGSSTGELFF	TGTGCCAGCAGCCCGTATACCGGGTCCTCTACCGGGGAGCTGTTTTTT
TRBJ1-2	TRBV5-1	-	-	CASSLAEGVIYGYTF	TGCGCCAGCAGCTTGGCCGAGGGGGTAATCTATGGCTACACCTTC
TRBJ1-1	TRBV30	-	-	CAWSVRGPNTEAFF	TGTGCCTGGAGTGTCAGGGGTCCCAATACTGAAGCTTTCTTT
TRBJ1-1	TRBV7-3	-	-	CASSFGLRTEAFF	TGTGCCAGCAGCTTTGGACTGAGGACTGAAGCTTTCTTT
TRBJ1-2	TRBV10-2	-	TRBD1	CASSTGQGNYGYTF	TGCGCCAGCAGCACGGGACAGGGGAACTATGGCTACACCTTC
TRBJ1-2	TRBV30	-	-	CAWSAGRSYGYTF	TGTGCCTGGAGCGCAGGCCGTAGCTATGGCTACACCTTC
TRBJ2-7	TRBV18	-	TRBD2	CASSPPLTSGVFYEQYF	TGTGCCAGCTCACCACCTTTGACTAGCGGGGTATTCTACGAGCAGTACTTC